The rows below give T cell receptor beta chains drawn from one sample of a study of TIL therapy for anti-PD-1-resistant metastatic lung cancer. Some clones are missing from TCRdb's copy, which holds only in-frame ones; the method was immunoSEQ multiplex PCR. Altogether approximately 60,000 clones are present, around 79% being singletons, with the ten largest covering more than 1.5%. Material: blood, obtained at baseline. The receptors were sampled from a person aged 25-85 years with non-small cell lung cancer. Both conserved end residues are part of each CDR3. The D gene is left open where the match is weak. Size is omitted from some rows. Given values are once, few, many or a class for expanded clones.

v_gene	abundance	j_gene	d_gene	CDR3nt	CDR3aa
TRBV19	few	TRBJ1-5	-	TGTGCCAGTCAACCAGACAGAATTCAGCCCCAGCATTTT	CASQPDRIQPQHF
TRBV5-1	once	TRBJ1-4	TRBD1	TGCGCCAGCCGGGGACAGGGAATCTCTAATGAAAAACTGTTTTTT	CASRGQGISNEKLFF
TRBV19	-	TRBJ2-2	-	TGTGCCAGTAGTATTTCGGGTTCGAACACCGGGGAGCTGTTTTTT	CASSISGSNTGELFF
TRBV30	few	TRBJ2-7	-	TGTGCCTGGAGTGTTTCAGGAGACGAGCAGTACTTC	CAWSVSGDEQYF
TRBV12-5	-	TRBJ1-2	TRBD1	TGTGCTAGTTCCGCCTCGTCCGGGACAGGGGTCGGCTACACCTTC	CASSASSGTGVGYTF
TRBV5-1	-	TRBJ1-5	TRBD1	TGCGCCAGCAGCTTGGGACAGGGCGGGTATCAGCCCCAGCATTTT	CASSLGQGGYQPQHF
TRBV7-9	-	TRBJ2-7	-	TGTGCCAGCAGTCAGTCGGGTGTCGAGCAGTACTTC	CASSQSGVEQYF
TRBV10-2	-	TRBJ1-4	TRBD1	TGCGCCAGCAGTGAGGACAGGGTGGTGACTAATGAAAAACTGTTTTTT	CASSEDRVVTNEKLFF
TRBV7-6	-	TRBJ2-3	-	TGTGCCAGCAGCCCAGCGGACGCCACAGATACGCAGTATTTT	CASSPADATDTQYF
TRBV7-3	-	TRBJ2-6	-	TGTGCCAGCAGCTACACACGGGACGTCGGGGCCAACGTCCTGACTTTC	CASSYTRDVGANVLTF
TRBV7-8	-	TRBJ2-1	TRBD2	TGTGCCAGCAGCTTACTGCGCGGGAGGGCGCCCTATGAGCAGTTCTTC	CASSLLRGRAPYEQFF
TRBV7-8	-	TRBJ2-4	-	TGTGCCAGCAGTCGCCAGGGGTTGGACAAAAACATTCAGTACTTC	CASSRQGLDKNIQYF
TRBV2	-	TRBJ2-3	TRBD1	TGTGCCAGCGCGGGACAGGGGGTAGATACGCAGTATTTT	CASAGQGVDTQYF
TRBV7-2	-	TRBJ2-1	-	TGTGCCAGCAGCTTGCGGAACAGCAATGAGCAGTTCTTC	CASSLRNSNEQFF
TRBV5-1	-	TRBJ1-5	-	TGCGCCAGCAGCGATGGGACCTCTCCCCGCGATCAGCCCCAGCATTTT	CASSDGTSPRDQPQHF
TRBV18	-	TRBJ1-2	TRBD1	TGTGCCAGCTCACCAAAGGGGGCCTCGAATGGCTACACCTTC	CASSPKGASNGYTF